Following are 23 T cell receptor beta chains from one sample sequenced in a study of identical twins. TCRdb processed the 5' RACE reads anew with MiXCR; each CDR3 protein has one entry. This sample yields 700,000 or so distinct CDR3 sequences, of which under 9% are seen a single time; approximately 0.94% belongs to the top ten. The data were also submitted as part of a second study, on yellow fever vaccine responses in identical twins.

The sample taken for sequencing was PBMCs. These receptors originate from a woman younger than 35 in good health.

This clonotype was seen ten or more times. This chain joins TRBV12-3 or TRBV12-4 and TRBJ2-7; 7 bases are shared with TRBD2. There are 15 residues in the CDR3. The trim removed 5 bases at V and 0 bases at J, leaving 7 bases unmatched. The chain's CDR3 is CASSKIRDYSYEQYF. The CDR3 DNA reads TGTGCCAGCAGTAAAATCCGGGACTACTCCTACGAGCAGTACTTC.

This clonotype has more than one count but fewer than ten. The chain has TRBV21-1 and TRBJ2-3; the table gives TRBD1 as D, unverified against the DNA. TRBV21-1 is a pseudogene locus. There are 17 residues in the CDR3. CDR3 region: CASSKPIRAGVPDTQYF. The CDR3 bases are TGTGCCAGCAGCAAGCCGATCCGGGCGGGGGTCCCAGATACGCAGTATTTT.

There are many counts of this clonotype. The CDR3 sequence is CASSQGGREQYF. The DNA for the CDR3 is TGTGCCAGCAGCCAAGGTGGCCGGGAGCAGTACTTC. The chain employs TRBV3-1 and TRBJ2-7, with no clear D. The V end lost 1 base, the J end lost 7 bases, and 8 bases lay between the germline ends. In germline, CDR1 is LGHDT, CDR2 YNNKEL (reference sequence). The CDR3 is 12 residues long.

This clonotype was detected many times. The CDR3 loop reads CASSEQGNEQYF. CDR3 sequence (DNA): TGTGCCAGCAGCGAACAGGGGAACGAGCAGTACTTC. The V call is TRBV7-9, the J call TRBJ2-7; 7 nucleotides line up with TRBD1. The CDR3 has 12 amino acids. In germline, CDR1 is SEHNR, CDR2 FQNEAQ (reference sequence). The V and J ends lost 5 bases and 5 bases, in that order; junction bases with no gene match: 3.

The chain combines TRBV19 with TRBJ2-7; D may match TRBD1 or TRBD2 (5 bases each). The CDR3 loop spans 15 amino acids. Germline V gene data show CDR1 as LNHDA and CDR2 as SQIVND (reference sequence). The V and J ends lost 5 bases and 0 bases respectively, with 14 bases between them. CDR3 amino acids: CASSQVARGSYEQYF. CDR3 in DNA: TGTGCCAGTAGTCAAGTAGCGAGGGGCTCCTACGAGCAGTACTTC.

Concerning this clonotype itself: Its ends do not fully match the called genes, so a read error is possible. The chain has TRBV6-1 and TRBJ1-1, with 12 bases aligning to TRBD1. The germline gives CDR1 MNHNS, CDR2 SASEGT. The CDR3 consists of 18 residues. CDR3 coding DNA: TGTGCCAGCAGATTTACCGGGACAGGGGGCGGAATGAACACTGAAGCCTTCTTT. This translates into CASRFTGTGGGMNTEAFF.

The chain has TRBV10-3 and TRBJ2-3, with unresolved D. Germline CDR1 and CDR2: ENHRY and SYGVKD. V gave up 2 bases and J gave up 6 bases, with 15 bases separating them. This CDR3 comprises 15 residues. The CDR3 loop is CAISEEVLGGDTQYF. CDR3 coding DNA: TGTGCCATCAGTGAGGAGGTCCTCGGTGGTGATACGCAGTATTTT.

This clonotype was detected many times. V gene TRBV25-1 combines with J gene TRBJ2-1; tentatively, D is TRBD1 (6 bases). The CDR3 loop spans 12 amino acids. CDR1 is MGHDK, CDR2 SYGVNS, per germline. Trimming took off 6 bases at V and 9 bases at J, with 12 bases between the two ends. The chain's CDR3 is CASSTGLGEQFF. CDR3 nucleotides: TGTGCCAGCAGCACAGGGTTGGGTGAGCAGTTCTTC.

This clonotype was seen many times. This sequence joins TRBV5-6 and TRBJ2-7; no clear D. Trimming took off 2 bases at V and 4 bases at J, with 13 bases between the two ends. This CDR3 is built from 14 residues. Germline lookup yields CDR1 SGHDT and CDR2 YYEEEE. This CDR3 is CASSFGSRGYEQYF. The CDR3 DNA is TGTGCCAGCAGCTTTGGTTCCAGAGGTTACGAGCAGTACTTC.

The chain joins TRBV18 to TRBJ2-2, with D possibly matching TRBD1 (5 bases). Germline loops: CDR1 KGHSH, CDR2 LQKENI. The V end lost 1 base, the J end lost 1 base, and 10 bases lay between the germline ends. CDR3 length: 16 amino acids. CDR3 nucleotides: TGTGCCAGCTCACCACTCCCTCAGGGGAACACCGGGGAGCTGTTTTTT. This sequence encodes CASSPLPQGNTGELFF.

This clonotype was counted between two and nine times. The chain couples TRBV7-9 to TRBJ2-7; D is undetermined. V lost 5 bases and J 5 bases, leaving 16 bases between the germline ends. This CDR3 spans 14 amino acids. Germline V gene lookup returns CDR1 SEHNR and CDR2 FQNEAQ (reference sequence). This CDR3 is CASSLGSAVHEQYF. The CDR3 DNA sequence: TGTGCCAGCAGCCTGGGGTCGGCAGTCCACGAGCAGTACTTC.

The chain recombines TRBV6-5 with TRBJ2-3, with 13 bases that match TRBD2. CDR3 length: 17 amino acids. Germline assignment: CDR1 MNHEY and CDR2 SVGAGI. Germline trimming cut 2 bases from V and 5 bases from J; bases unmatched to any gene: 7. The CDR3 DNA is TGTGCCAGCAGTTACCTCGGACTAGCGGGGGTGAAAGATACGCAGTATTTT. Translating it yields CASSYLGLAGVKDTQYF.

The V call is TRBV29-1, the J call TRBJ2-3; the D call may be TRBD1 or TRBD2 (5 bases each). CDR1 SQVTM and CDR2 ANQGSEA come from the germline V gene. Deletions cut 5 bases from V and 6 bases from J, with 12 bases between. The CDR3 totals 12 residues. Here the CDR3 reads CSVLLRDDTQYF. CDR3 sequence (DNA): TGCAGCGTTCTTCTGAGGGACGATACGCAGTATTTT.

This clonotype occurred a few times. The chain joins TRBV6-2 or TRBV6-3 to TRBJ2-3; the D is unclear. V was shortened by 2 bases and J by 5 bases, with 5 bases between the two germline ends. From germline, CDR1 is MNHEY and CDR2 SVGEGT. This CDR3 comprises 12 residues. CDR3 loop: CASSYVVDTQYF. The CDR3 nucleotides are TGTGCCAGCAGTTACGTGGTAGATACGCAGTATTTT.

In its sample, this clonotype was seen many times. CDR3 sequence: CSVQQDGGSPLHF. CDR3 DNA sequence: TGCAGCGTTCAACAGGACGGGGGTTCACCCCTCCACTTT. The genes are TRBV29-1 and TRBJ1-6; D is perhaps TRBD1 (5 bases). Germline CDR1 and CDR2: SQVTM and ANQGSEA. The CDR3 is 13 amino acids. Trimming left V 5 bases short and J 9 bases short, with 14 bases between.

The genes are TRBV3-1 and TRBJ2-1; TRBD2 aligns across 9 bases. V was pared by 2 bases and J by 2 bases, with 7 bases of the junction left unmatched. There are 17 residues in the CDR3. CDR1 LGHDT and CDR2 YNNKEL come from the germline V gene (reference sequence). The CDR3 sequence is CASSQTVSGGTYNEQFF. As DNA, the CDR3 is TGTGCCAGCAGCCAAACCGTTAGCGGGGGCACCTACAATGAGCAGTTCTTC.

This clonotype has a handful of counts. The chain combines TRBV4-3 with TRBJ2-5, with 9 nucleotides matching TRBD2. J lost 5 bases, V lost 0 bases, and 7 bases had no gene match. This CDR3 region has 16 residues. Per the germline V gene, CDR1 is LGHNA and CDR2 is YSLEER. The CDR3 nucleotides are TGCGCCAGCAGCCAAGATGGTAGCGGGAGTGGTGAGACCCAGTACTTC. Protein product: CASSQDGSGSGETQYF.

This clonotype was detected a few times. V usage is TRBV12-3 or TRBV12-4 and J usage is TRBJ2-5; 10 bases agree with TRBD2. The CDR3 runs to 14 residues. J gave up 6 bases and V 2 bases, and 3 bases lay outside the gene matches. CDR3 residues: CASSLTSGAKTQYF. The DNA of the CDR3 is TGTGCCAGCAGTTTAACTAGCGGGGCCAAGACCCAGTACTTC.

The chain has TRBV5-1 and TRBJ2-7, with D possibly being TRBD1 (6 bases). Trimming cost V 5 bases and J 2 bases, with 14 bases left between them. CDR3 length: 14 amino acids. The germline V gene has CDR1 SGHRS and CDR2 YFSETQ. The CDR3 loop reads CASRFGQNTYEQYF. Here the CDR3 DNA reads TGCGCCAGCAGATTCGGACAGAACACCTACGAGCAGTACTTC.

The chain has TRBV27 and TRBJ2-7; D gene unclear. CDR3 length equals 10 residues. V shed 4 bases and J shed 5 bases, with 3 bases lying between them. CDR1 is MNHEY and CDR2 is SMNVEV in the germline V gene (reference sequence). The chain's CDR3 is CASSYHEQYF. In nucleotides, the CDR3 is TGTGCCAGCAGTTACCACGAGCAGTACTTC.

The CDR3 bases are TGTGCCAGTAGTATACCAGGTGATGAAAAACTGTTTTTT. Protein product: CASSIPGDEKLFF. The genes are TRBV19 and TRBJ1-4; D gene unclear. Germline CDR1 is LNHDA and CDR2 is SQIVND (reference sequence). The CDR3 contains 13 residues. V lost 2 bases, J lost 6 bases, and 7 bases lay in between.

The chain recombines TRBV27 with TRBJ2-1; 9 bases are shared with TRBD2. Germline CDR1 and CDR2: MNHEY and SMNVEV (reference sequence). CDR3 size: 21 residues. Trimming removed 6 bases from V and 0 bases from J; junction bases left unmatched: 21. CDR3 region: CASSPDPWGSGSPLSYNEQFF. In DNA, the CDR3 is TGTGCCAGCAGCCCGGATCCCTGGGGTAGCGGGAGTCCACTCTCCTACAATGAGCAGTTCTTC.

The CDR3 DNA follows: TGTGCCAGCAGTTTCGGCCGCAAATCCACCTACGAGCAGTACTTC. Its protein is CASSFGRKSTYEQYF. This sequence joins TRBV6-2 or TRBV6-3 and TRBJ2-7; D ambiguous. Germline V gene sequence: CDR1 MNHEY, CDR2 SVGEGT. This CDR3 has 15 residues. The V end lost 4 bases, the J end lost 2 bases, and 15 bases lay between the germline ends.